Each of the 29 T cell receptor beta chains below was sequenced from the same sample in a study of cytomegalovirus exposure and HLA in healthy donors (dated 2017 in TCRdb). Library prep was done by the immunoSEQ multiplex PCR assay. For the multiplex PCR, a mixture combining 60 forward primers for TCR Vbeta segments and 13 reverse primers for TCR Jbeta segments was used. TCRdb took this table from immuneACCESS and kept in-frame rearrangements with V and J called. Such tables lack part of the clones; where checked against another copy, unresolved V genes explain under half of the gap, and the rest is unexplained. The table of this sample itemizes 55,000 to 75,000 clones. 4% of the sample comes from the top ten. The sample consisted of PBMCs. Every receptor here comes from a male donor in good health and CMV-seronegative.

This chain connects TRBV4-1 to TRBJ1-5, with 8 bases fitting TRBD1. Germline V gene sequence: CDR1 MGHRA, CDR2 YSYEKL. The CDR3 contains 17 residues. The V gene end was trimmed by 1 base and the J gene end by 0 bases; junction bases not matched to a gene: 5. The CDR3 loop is CASSQVRQGYSNQPQHF. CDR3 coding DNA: TGCGCCAGCAGCCAAGTACGACAGGGGTATAGCAATCAGCCCCAGCATTTT.

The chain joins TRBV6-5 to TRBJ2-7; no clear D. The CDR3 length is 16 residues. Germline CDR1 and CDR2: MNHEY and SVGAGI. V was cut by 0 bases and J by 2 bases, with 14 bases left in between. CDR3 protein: CASSYSMYGSAYEQYF. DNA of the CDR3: TGTGCCAGCAGTTACTCGATGTACGGAAGCGCCTACGAGCAGTACTTC.

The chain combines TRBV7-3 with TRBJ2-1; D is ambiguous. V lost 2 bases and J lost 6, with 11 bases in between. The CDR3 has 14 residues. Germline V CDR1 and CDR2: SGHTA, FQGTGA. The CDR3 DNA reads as TGTGCCAGCAGCTTAGGGTTGACACCCAATGAGCAGTTCTTC. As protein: CASSLGLTPNEQFF.

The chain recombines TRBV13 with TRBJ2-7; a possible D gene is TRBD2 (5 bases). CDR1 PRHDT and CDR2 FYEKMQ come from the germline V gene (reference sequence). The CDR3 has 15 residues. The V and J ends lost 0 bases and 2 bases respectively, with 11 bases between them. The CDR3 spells CASSLGGDSAYEQYF. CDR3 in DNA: TGTGCCAGCAGCTTAGGCGGCGATAGCGCCTACGAGCAGTACTTC.

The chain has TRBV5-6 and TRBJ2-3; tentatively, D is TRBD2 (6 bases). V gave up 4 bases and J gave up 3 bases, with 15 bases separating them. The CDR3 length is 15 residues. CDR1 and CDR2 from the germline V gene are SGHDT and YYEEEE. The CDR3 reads CASSLPAGRTDTQYF. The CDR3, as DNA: TGTGCCAGCAGCCTCCCGGCAGGGAGGACAGATACGCAGTATTTT.

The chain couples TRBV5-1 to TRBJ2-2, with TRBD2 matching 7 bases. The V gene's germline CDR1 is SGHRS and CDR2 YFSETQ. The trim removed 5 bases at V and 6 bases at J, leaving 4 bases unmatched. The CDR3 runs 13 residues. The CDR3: CASSPGGSGELFF. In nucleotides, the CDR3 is TGCGCCAGCAGTCCGGGAGGATCCGGGGAGCTGTTTTTT.

The CDR3 region is CATASGSERNTIYF. The CDR3 DNA sequence: TGTGCCACCGCCTCCGGGTCAGAACGAAACACCATATATTTT. This chain joins TRBV10-3 and TRBJ1-3; unclear D gene. Germline V lookup: CDR1 ENHRY, CDR2 SYGVKD. The V and J ends lost 10 bases and 5 bases respectively, with 18 bases between them. This CDR3 region has 14 residues.

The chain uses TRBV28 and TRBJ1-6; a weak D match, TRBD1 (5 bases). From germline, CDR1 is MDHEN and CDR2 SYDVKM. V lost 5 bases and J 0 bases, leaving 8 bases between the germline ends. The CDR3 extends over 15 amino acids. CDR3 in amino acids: CASSRQSSYNSPLHF. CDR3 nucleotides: TGTGCCAGCAGTCGACAGAGCTCCTATAATTCACCCCTCCACTTT.

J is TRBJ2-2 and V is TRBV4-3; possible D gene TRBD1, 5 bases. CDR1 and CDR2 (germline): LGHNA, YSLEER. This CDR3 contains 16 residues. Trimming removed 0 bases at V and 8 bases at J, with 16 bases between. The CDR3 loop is CASSQEYRGAVGELFF. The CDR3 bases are TGCGCCAGCAGCCAAGAGTACCGTGGGGCCGTAGGGGAGCTGTTTTTT.

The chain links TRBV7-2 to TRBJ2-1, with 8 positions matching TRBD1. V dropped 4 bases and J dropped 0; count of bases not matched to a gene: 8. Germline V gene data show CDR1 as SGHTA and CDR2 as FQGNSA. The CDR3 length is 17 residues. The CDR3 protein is CASSSGTGRYSYNEQFF. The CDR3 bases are TGTGCCAGCAGCTCAGGGACAGGTCGATACTCCTACAATGAGCAGTTCTTC.

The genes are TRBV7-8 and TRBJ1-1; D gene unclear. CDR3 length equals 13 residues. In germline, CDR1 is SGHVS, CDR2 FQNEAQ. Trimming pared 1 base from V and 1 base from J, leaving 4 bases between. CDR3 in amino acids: CASSLEANTEAFF. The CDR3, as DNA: TGTGCCAGCAGCTTAGAAGCGAACACTGAAGCTTTCTTT.

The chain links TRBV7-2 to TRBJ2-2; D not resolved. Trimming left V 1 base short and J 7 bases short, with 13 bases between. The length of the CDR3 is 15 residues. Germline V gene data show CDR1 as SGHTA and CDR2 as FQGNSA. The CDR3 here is CASSLGPELSGELFF. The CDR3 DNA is TGTGCCAGCAGCTTAGGACCGGAGTTGAGCGGGGAGCTGTTTTTT.

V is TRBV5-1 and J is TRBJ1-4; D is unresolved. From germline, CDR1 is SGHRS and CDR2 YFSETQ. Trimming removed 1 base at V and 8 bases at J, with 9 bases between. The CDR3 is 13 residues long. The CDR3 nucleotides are TGCGCCAGCAGCTTGACGTCGGGAGAAAAACTGTTTTTT. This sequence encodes CASSLTSGEKLFF.

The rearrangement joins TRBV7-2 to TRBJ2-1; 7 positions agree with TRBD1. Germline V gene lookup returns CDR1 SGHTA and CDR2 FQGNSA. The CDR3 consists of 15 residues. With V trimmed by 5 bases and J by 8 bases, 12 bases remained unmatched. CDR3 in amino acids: CASSQLTGRRYEQFF. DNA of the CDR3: TGTGCCAGCAGCCAGCTGACAGGGCGGAGATATGAGCAGTTCTTC.

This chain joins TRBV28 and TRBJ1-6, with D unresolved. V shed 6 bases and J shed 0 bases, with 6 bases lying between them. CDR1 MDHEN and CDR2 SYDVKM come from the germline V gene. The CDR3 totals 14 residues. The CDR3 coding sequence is TGTGCCAGCAGCACCAGCTCCTATAATTCACCCCTCCACTTT. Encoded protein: CASSTSSYNSPLHF.

The CDR3 reads CASSRETGSTDTQYF. CDR3 nucleotide sequence: TGTGCCAGCTCACGAGAAACAGGGAGCACAGATACGCAGTATTTT. The rearrangement links TRBV18 to TRBJ2-3; a possible D gene is TRBD1 (6 bases). The CDR3 sequence is 15 residues long. Trimming removed 4 bases from V and 0 bases from J, with 11 bases in between. Germline V gene lookup returns CDR1 KGHSH and CDR2 LQKENI.

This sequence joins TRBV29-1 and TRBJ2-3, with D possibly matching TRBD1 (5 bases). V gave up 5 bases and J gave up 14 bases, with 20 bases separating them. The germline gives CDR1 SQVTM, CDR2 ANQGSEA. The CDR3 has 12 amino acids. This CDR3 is CSVLLDTLTSYF. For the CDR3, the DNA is TGCAGCGTTCTACTGGACACCCTAACCTCGTATTTT.

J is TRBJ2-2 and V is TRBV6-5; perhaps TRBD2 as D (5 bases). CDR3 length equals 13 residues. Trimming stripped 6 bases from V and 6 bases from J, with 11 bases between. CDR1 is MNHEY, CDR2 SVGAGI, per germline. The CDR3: CASRPGLPGELFF. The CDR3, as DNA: TGTGCCAGCAGACCCGGACTTCCCGGGGAGCTGTTTTTT.

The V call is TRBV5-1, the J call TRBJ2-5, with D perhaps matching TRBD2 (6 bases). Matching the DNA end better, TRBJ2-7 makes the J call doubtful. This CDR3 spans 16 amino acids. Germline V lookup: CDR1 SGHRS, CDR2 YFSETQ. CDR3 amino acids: CASSLDGGVSSYEQYF. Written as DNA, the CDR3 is TGCGCCAGCAGCTTGGACGGAGGGGTTAGCTCCTACGAGCAGTACTTC.

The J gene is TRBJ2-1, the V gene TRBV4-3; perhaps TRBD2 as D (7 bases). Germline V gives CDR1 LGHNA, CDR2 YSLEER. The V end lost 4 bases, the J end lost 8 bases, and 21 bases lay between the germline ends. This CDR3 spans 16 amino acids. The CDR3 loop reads CASSRGGLAEGDEQFF. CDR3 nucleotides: TGCGCCAGCAGCCGAGGTGGGCTAGCGGAGGGGGATGAGCAGTTCTTC.

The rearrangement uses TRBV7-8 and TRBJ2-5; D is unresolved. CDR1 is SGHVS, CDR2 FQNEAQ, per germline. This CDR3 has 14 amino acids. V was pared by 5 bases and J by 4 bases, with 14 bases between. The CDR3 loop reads CASSNPPNRETQYF. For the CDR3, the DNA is TGTGCCAGCAGCAATCCACCTAATCGAGAGACCCAGTACTTC.

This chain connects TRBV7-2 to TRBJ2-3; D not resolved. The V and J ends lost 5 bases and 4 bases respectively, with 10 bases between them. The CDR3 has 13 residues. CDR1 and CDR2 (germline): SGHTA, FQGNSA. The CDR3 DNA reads TGTGCCAGCAGCCCTAACCGGGCAGATACGCAGTATTTT. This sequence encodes CASSPNRADTQYF.

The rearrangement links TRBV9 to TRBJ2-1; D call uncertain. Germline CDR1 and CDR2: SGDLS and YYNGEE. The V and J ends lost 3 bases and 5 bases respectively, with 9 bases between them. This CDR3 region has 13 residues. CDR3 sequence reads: CASSENSDNEQFF. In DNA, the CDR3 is TGTGCCAGCAGCGAGAATAGTGACAATGAGCAGTTCTTC.

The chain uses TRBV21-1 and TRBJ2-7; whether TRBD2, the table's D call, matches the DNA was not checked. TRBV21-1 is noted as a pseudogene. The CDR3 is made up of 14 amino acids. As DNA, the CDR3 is TGTGCCAGCAGCAAATCCACTAGCGGGGACGAGCAGTACTTC. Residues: CASSKSTSGDEQYF.

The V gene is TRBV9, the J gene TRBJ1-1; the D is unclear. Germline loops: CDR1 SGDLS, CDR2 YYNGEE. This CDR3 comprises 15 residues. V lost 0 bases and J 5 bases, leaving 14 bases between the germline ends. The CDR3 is CASSVEAARGTEAFF. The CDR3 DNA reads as TGTGCCAGCAGCGTAGAAGCCGCCCGGGGTACTGAAGCTTTCTTT.

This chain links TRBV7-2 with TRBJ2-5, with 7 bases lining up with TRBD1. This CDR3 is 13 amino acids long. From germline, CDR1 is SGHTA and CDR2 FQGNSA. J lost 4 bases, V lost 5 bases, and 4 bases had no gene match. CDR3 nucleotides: TGTGCCAGCAGCCCCCGGACAGGAGAGACCCAGTACTTC. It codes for CASSPRTGETQYF.

Here the CDR3 reads CASSLRQGEYNEQFF. The CDR3 region has the DNA TGCGCCAGCAGCTTGAGACAGGGGGAATACAATGAGCAGTTCTTC. The gene calls are TRBV5-1 and TRBJ2-1; 9 bases map to TRBD1. This CDR3 is 15 amino acids long. Germline V gives CDR1 SGHRS, CDR2 YFSETQ. Trimming took 1 base from V and 4 from J; bases not matched to a gene: 3.

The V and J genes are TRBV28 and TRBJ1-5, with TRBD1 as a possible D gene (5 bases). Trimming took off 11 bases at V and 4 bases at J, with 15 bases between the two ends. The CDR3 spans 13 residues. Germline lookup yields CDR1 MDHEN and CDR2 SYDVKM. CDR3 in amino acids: CAAGRGSNQPQHF. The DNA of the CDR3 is TGTGCCGCGGGAAGGGGTAGTAATCAGCCCCAGCATTTT.

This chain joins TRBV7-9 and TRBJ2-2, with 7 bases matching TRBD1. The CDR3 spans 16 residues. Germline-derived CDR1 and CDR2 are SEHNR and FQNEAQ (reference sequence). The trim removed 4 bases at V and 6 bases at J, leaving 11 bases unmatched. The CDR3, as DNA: TGTGCCAGCAGCTCTACTAGACAGGGTAGTGCCGGGGAGCTGTTTTTT. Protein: CASSSTRQGSAGELFF.